This T cell receptor beta chain stems from a study of CD8 T cells in ankylosing spondylitis. Note on this clonotype: No antigen is known for it.

Germline V gene lookup returns CDR1 MNHEY and CDR2 SVGAGI. The CDR3 totals 16 residues. Trimming removed 0 bases from V and 0 bases from J, with 12 bases in between. TCRdb independently ran MiXCR on the 5' RACE reads; one entry per CDR3 protein. The table has a few hundred thousand distinct CDR3 sequences, less than 25% seen once; the top ten hold roughly 3.4%. Points from the study as a whole: Matched synovial fluid from ankylosing spondylitis patients was reported to be enriched for disease-linked clones. For ankylosing spondylitis blood, a TCR beta motif of several highly homologous variants appeared characteristic.

This sequence originates from a female donor with ankylosing spondylitis or in good health (not recorded which). Input material: blood, either unsorted or a sorted T cell fraction (not recorded which). The chain recombines TRBV6-5 with TRBJ2-7; D call uncertain. CDR3 protein: CASSYSLGQHSYEQYF. In nucleotides, the CDR3 is TGTGCCAGCAGTTACTCCCTTGGGCAGCACTCCTACGAGCAGTACTTC.